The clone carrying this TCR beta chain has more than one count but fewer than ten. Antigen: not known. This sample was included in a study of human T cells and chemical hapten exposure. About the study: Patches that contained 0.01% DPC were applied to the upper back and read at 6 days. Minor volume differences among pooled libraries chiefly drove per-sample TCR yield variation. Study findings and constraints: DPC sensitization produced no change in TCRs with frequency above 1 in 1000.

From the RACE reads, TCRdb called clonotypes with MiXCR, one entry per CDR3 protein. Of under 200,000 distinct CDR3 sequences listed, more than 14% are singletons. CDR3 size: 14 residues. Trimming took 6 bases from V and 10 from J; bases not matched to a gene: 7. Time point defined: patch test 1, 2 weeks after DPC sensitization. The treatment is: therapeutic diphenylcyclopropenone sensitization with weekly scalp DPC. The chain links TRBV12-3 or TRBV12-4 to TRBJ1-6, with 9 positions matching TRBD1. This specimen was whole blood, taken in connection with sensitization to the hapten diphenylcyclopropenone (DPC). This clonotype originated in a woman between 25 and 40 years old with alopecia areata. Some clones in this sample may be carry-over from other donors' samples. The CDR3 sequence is CASSLGQGYSPLHF. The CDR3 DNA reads TGTGCCAGCAGCCTTGGACAGGGGTACTCACCCCTCCACTTT.